There are many counts of the clone carrying this T cell receptor beta chain. Its antigen remains unidentified. Germline CDR1 is SGHVS and CDR2 is FQNEAQ. V lost 4 bases to trimming and J lost 1 base, with 13 bases between them. The length of the CDR3 is 15 residues. Via MiXCR, TCRdb re-called the multiplex PCR reads, giving one row per CDR3 protein. The top ten clones hold 1.4% of a sample with fewer than 300,000 distinct CDR3 sequences, about 34% of them seen once. This sample was included in a study of breast tumors, draining lymph nodes, adjacent tissues. Samples came from axillary lymph nodes draining the breast cancer. Notes on the study in general: Tumors had less TCR diversity than lymph nodes, more than nontumor tissue. Data fit most tumor T cells coming from lymph node, expanding in tumor. Luminal-like breast cancer showed significantly greater tumor-nontumor repertoire similarity than basal-like breast cancer did. Data only fit, rather than demonstrated, lymph node origin of most tumor T cells.

The rearrangement joins TRBV7-8 to TRBJ1-2, with a possible D match to TRBD1 (6 bases). This TCR was sampled from a female donor with breast cancer. Some clones in this sample may be carry-over from other donors' samples. Sequenced material: axillary lymph node tissue. For the CDR3, the DNA is TGTGCCAGCAGCTCTACCTCGGACAGTAACTATGGCTACACCTTC. It specifies CASSSTSDSNYGYTF.